These 11 T cell receptor beta chains were sequenced from one sample in a study of T cells in women clearing cervical HPV infection. Profiling relied on immunoSEQ multiplex PCR, and the TCRdb table lists in-frame clones only, not all of them. The sample is made up of some 31,000 clones, and the top ten hold 6.5% to 8% of it. Sequencing input: blood buffy coat. Receptor source: a woman aged 18 to 69 with a cervical HPV16 infection that either progressed to CIN3+ or cleared (not recorded which).

Concerning this clone: With the read ending 3 residues before the CDR3 end, the germline J gene is used to fill in that end. The chain employs TRBV18 and TRBJ2-1; no reliable D call. This CDR3 has 17 amino acids. Trimming pared 4 bases from V and 0 bases from J, leaving 16 bases between. Germline CDR1 is KGHSH and CDR2 is LQKENI. CDR3 in amino acids: CASSRAYQDSSYNEQFF. CDR3 DNA (partial): TGTGCCAGCTCACGGGCCTACCAGGATAGCTCCTACAATGAG.

Concerning this clone itself: The observed sequence ends 3 residues before the CDR3 terminus, with the missing tail filled in from the germline J gene. The rearrangement joins TRBV2 to TRBJ1-2, with 8 bases aligning to TRBD1. CDR3 length equals 15 residues. V shed 4 bases, J shed 4 bases, and the junction held 8 bases outside the gene matches. Per germline, CDR1 SNHLY and CDR2 FYNNEI. CDR3 sequence: CASSGQDRGFYGYTF. CDR3 DNA, as far as it was read: TGTGCCAGCAGTGGCCAAGACAGGGGATTCTATGGC.

About this clone itself: Its ends do not fully match the called genes, so a read error is possible. The missing CDR3 end, 3 residues past where the read stops, is filled in from the germline J gene. Other DNA sequences in the same sample also yield this CDR3. The chain has TRBV5-1 and TRBJ1-3, with a possible D match to TRBD1 (6 bases). The CDR3 runs to 14 residues. Germline V gives CDR1 SGHRS, CDR2 YFSETQ. CDR3 DNA, as far as it was read: TGCGCCAGCAGGGACAGCCTAGTCGGAAACACT. This encodes CASRDSLVGNT. The complete CDR3 protein is CASRDSLVGNTIYF.

On this clone: Compared with germline, one end of the junction differs, possibly owing to a read error. The read is 3 residues too short to cover the CDR3 end, so that end is filled in from the germline J gene. At the DNA level, this CDR3 is encoded by other sequences in the same sample as well. J is TRBJ1-3 and V is TRBV2; no firm D call. The CDR3 is made up of 14 amino acids. Germline CDR1 and CDR2: SNHLY and FYNNEI. The CDR3 sequence is CASSDLGERNTIYF. The part of the CDR3 DNA that was read is TGTGCCAGCAGTGACCTCGGGGAAAGGAACACA.

With regard to this clone: The read is 3 residues too short to cover the CDR3 end, so that end is filled in from the germline J gene. V usage is TRBV30 and J usage is TRBJ2-7; a possible D gene is TRBD2 (6 bases). CDR1 GTSNPN and CDR2 SVGIG come from the germline V gene (reference sequence). Trimming left V 5 bases short and J 5 bases short, with 13 bases between. This CDR3 comprises 12 residues. The CDR3 loop is CAWARGGHEQYF. The part of the CDR3 DNA that was read is TGTGCCTGGGCTAGGGGAGGCCACGAG.

As for this clone: The sequence runs out 3 residues before the end of the CDR3; the remainder is reconstructed from the germline J gene. The chain employs TRBV19 and TRBJ2-7; a possible D gene is TRBD1 (7 bases). The CDR3 is 15 residues long. Germline-derived CDR1 and CDR2 are LNHDA and SQIVND (reference sequence). V lost 1 base and J 3 bases, leaving 13 bases between the germline ends. The CDR3 loop reads CASSIATGRFYEQYF. The DNA read from the CDR3 is TGTGCCAGTAGTATAGCGACAGGGAGGTTCTACGAG. Drawing the rest from reference TRBV19 and TRBJ2-7, the complete variable domain is DGGITQSPKYLFRKEGQNVTLSCEQNLNHDAMYWYRQDPGQGLRLIYYSQIVNDFQKGDIAEGYSVSREKKESFPLTVTSAQKNPTAFYLCASSIATGRFYEQYFGPGTRLTVT.

Of note for this clone: The read ends 3 residues shy of where the CDR3 ends; the end is completed using the germline J gene. V and J are TRBV7-9 and TRBJ2-5; no clear D. Looked up from germline, CDR1 is SEHNR and CDR2 is FQNEAQ (reference sequence). V lost 3 bases and J 2 bases, leaving 10 bases between the germline ends. This CDR3 has 14 amino acids. This CDR3 is CASSFPQAQETQYF. The sequenced CDR3 bases are TGTGCCAGCAGCTTTCCCCAGGCACAAGAGACC. The complete variable domain, with remaining parts taken from reference TRBV7-9 and TRBJ2-5, reads DTGVSQNPRHKITKRGQNVTFRCDPISEHNRLYWYRQTLGQGPEFLTYFQNEAQLEKSRLLSDRFSAERPKGSFSTLEIQRTEQGDSAMYLCASSFPQAQETQYFGPGTRLLVL.

Notes on this clone: The read comes to an end 3 residues before the CDR3 does, leaving the germline J gene to fill in the end. The chain employs TRBV6-1 and TRBJ2-1; unclear D gene. CDR3 length: 15 amino acids. Germline CDR1 reads MNHNS; CDR2 reads SASEGT. V lost 2 bases and J lost 0, with 8 bases in between. The covered CDR3 bases are TGTGCCAGCAGTGAATTCAGGAGCTCCTACAATGAG. Protein: CASSEFRSSYNE. The full CDR3 protein is CASSEFRSSYNEQFF.

Remarks on this clone: Read sequence stops 3 residues before the CDR3 end, and the germline J gene provides the missing end. The chain couples TRBV7-3 to TRBJ2-1; TRBD2 matches at 11 bases. CDR1 SGHTA and CDR2 FQGTGA come from the germline V gene. The CDR3 extends over 15 amino acids. The J segment lost 8 bases and the V segment lost 2 bases, leaving 5 bases of the junction unmatched. The CDR3 region is CASSLGLAGVYEQFF. The DNA read from the CDR3 is TGTGCCAGCAGCTTAGGACTAGCGGGCGTCTATGAG. Combining the CDR3 with reference TRBV7-3 and TRBJ2-1 gives the whole variable domain GAGVSQTPSNKVTEKGKYVELRCDPISGHTALYWYRQSLGQGPEFLIYFQGTGAADDSGLPNDRFFAVRPEGSVSTLKIQRTERGDSAVYLCASSLGLAGVYEQFFGPGTRLTVL.

Of note for this clone: The read terminates 3 residues ahead of where the CDR3 ends, so the germline J gene completes it. This chain connects TRBV4-1 to TRBJ1-5, with D possibly being TRBD1 (6 bases). Trimming removed 6 bases at V and 1 base at J, with 16 bases between. The CDR3 has 16 residues. The germline CDR1 and CDR2 sequences are MGHRA and YSYEKL. The chain's CDR3 is CASRDVRGQSNQPQHF. Partial CDR3 DNA: TGCGCCAGCAGAGACGTGAGAGGACAGAGCAATCAGCCC.

Comments on this clone: The sequence runs out 3 residues before the end of the CDR3; the remainder is reconstructed from the germline J gene. The chain joins TRBV5-5 to TRBJ1-1; a possible D gene is TRBD1 (5 bases). CDR1 is SGHKS, CDR2 YYEKEE, per germline (reference sequence). V was cut by 1 base and J by 1 base, with 8 bases left in between. CDR3 length: 14 residues. The CDR3 DNA, read in part, is TGTGCCAGCAGCTTGTGGCAGGGGAACACTGAA. Residues: CASSLWQGNTE. The full CDR3 protein is CASSLWQGNTEAFF.